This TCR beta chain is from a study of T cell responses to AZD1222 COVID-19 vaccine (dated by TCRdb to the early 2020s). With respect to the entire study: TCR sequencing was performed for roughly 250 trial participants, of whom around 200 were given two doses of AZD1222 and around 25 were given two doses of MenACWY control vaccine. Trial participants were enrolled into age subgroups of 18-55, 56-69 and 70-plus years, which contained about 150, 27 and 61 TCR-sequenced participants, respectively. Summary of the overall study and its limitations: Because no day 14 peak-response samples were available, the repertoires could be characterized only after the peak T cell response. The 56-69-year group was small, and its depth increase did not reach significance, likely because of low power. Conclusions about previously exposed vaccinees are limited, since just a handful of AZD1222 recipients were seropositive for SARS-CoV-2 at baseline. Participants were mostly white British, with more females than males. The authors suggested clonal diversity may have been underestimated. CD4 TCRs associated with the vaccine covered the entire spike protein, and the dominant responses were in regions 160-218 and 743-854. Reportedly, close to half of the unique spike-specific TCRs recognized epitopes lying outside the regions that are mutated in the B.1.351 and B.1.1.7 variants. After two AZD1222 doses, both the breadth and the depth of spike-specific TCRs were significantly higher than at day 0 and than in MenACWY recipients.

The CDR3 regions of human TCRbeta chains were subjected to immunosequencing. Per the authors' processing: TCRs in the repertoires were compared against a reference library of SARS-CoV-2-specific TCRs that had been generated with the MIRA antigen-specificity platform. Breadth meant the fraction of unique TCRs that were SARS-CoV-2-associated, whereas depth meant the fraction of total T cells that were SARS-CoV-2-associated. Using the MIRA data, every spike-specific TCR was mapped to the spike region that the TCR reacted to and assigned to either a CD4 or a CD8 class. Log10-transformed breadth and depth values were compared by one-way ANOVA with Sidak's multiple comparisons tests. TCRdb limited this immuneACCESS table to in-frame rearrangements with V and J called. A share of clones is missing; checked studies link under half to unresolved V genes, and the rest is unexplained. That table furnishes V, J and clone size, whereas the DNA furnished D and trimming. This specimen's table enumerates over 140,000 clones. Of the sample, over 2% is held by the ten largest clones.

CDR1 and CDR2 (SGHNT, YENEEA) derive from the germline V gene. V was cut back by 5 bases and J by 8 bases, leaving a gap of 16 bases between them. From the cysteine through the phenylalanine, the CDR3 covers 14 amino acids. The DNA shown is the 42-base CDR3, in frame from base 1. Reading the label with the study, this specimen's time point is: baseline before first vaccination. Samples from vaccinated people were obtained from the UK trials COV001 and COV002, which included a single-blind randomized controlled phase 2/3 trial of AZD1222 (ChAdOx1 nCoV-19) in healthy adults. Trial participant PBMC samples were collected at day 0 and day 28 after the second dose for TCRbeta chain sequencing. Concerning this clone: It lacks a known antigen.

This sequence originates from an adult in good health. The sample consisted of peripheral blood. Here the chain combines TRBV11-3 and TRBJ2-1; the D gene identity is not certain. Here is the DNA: TGTGCCAGCAGCCCCGGCGGTGGCTGGGATGAGCAGTTCTTC. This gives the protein CASSPGGGWDEQFF.